These 22 T cell receptor beta chains share one sample of origin, sequenced in a study of vaccination effects on CD4 cells after COVID-19. Sequenced by immunoSEQ multiplex PCR; TCRdb stores in-frame clones only, minus some. The data hold 70,000 to 85,000 clones, with over 60% observed a single time. No antigen is known for these receptors. Isolating CD4+ T cells followed 9 to 10 days of culture. This specimen consisted of CD4+ T cells from PBMCs cultured without peptide, obtained before COVID-19 vaccination. These receptors were collected from a human donor who received a COVID-19 vaccine.

The V gene is TRBV20-1, the J gene TRBJ2-7; no clear D. The V end was cut by 0 bases, the J end by 3 bases, with 3 bases between. The CDR3 spans 11 residues. Looked up from germline, CDR1 is DFQATT and CDR2 is SNEGSKA (reference sequence). The CDR3 coding sequence is TGCAGTGCTAGAGATGGCTACGAGCAGTACGTC. Its protein is CSARDGYEQYV.

In this sample, this clone turned up a few times. The rearrangement links TRBV5-1 to TRBJ2-1, with D possibly TRBD2 on 6 matching bases. CDR1 and CDR2 from the germline V gene are SGHRS and YFSETQ. The CDR3 contains 16 residues. Trimming stripped 2 bases from V and 6 bases from J, with 18 bases between. CDR3 nucleotides: TGCGCCAGCAGCTTAGGTGAAACACTAGCCTCCAATGAGCAGTTCTTC. This sequence encodes CASSLGETLASNEQFF.

CDR3 in DNA: TGTGCCACCAGCAGAGGGCCGGTTGACAATGAGCAGTTCTTC. Translating gives CATSRGPVDNEQFF. The chain couples TRBV15 to TRBJ2-1; D gene ambiguous. This CDR3 is 14 amino acids long. Germline loops: CDR1 LNHNV, CDR2 YYDKDF (reference sequence). V gave up 1 base and J gave up 5 bases, with 9 bases separating them.

The rearrangement links TRBV4-3 to TRBJ1-2; perhaps TRBD1 as D (5 bases). Trimming removed 4 bases at V and 0 bases at J, with 15 bases between. The CDR3 consists of 16 residues. Germline CDR1 and CDR2: LGHNA and YSLEER. The CDR3 sequence is CASSLRLDTANYGYTF. CDR3 DNA sequence: TGCGCCAGCAGCCTACGGCTGGACACAGCTAACTATGGCTACACCTTC.

The rearrangement links TRBV7-2 to TRBJ1-1; no reliable D call. The CDR3 spans 13 residues. With 4 bases removed from V and 1 base from J, the gap between germline ends came to 7 bases. In germline, CDR1 is SGHTA, CDR2 FQGNSA. CDR3 bases: TGTGCCAGCAGCTACGTACAGAACACTGAAGCTTTCTTT. Translation gives CASSYVQNTEAFF.

The chain combines TRBV2 with TRBJ2-1; D is possibly TRBD2 (6 bases). Germline values: CDR1 SNHLY, CDR2 FYNNEI. Trimming stripped 3 bases from V and 10 bases from J, with 19 bases between. This CDR3 has 15 amino acids. The DNA of the CDR3 is TGTGCCAGCAGTGACAGAGGAGACTCCGGGGGAGAGCAGTTCTTC. Translated: CASSDRGDSGGEQFF.

This clone was picked up one time. The rearrangement joins TRBV4-1 to TRBJ2-5; D gene ambiguous. With 4 bases removed from V and 5 bases from J, the gap between germline ends came to 17 bases. The length of the CDR3 is 15 residues. Per germline, CDR1 MGHRA and CDR2 YSYEKL. Here the CDR3 DNA reads TGCGCCAGCAGCCCTTTGTTACGGAAGCCGGAGACCCAGTACTTC. Protein sequence: CASSPLLRKPETQYF.

The count of this clone is one. This chain joins TRBV14 and TRBJ2-6; D gene uncertain. Germline V gene lookup returns CDR1 SGHDN and CDR2 FVKESK. The V end was cut by 6 bases, the J end by 1 base, with 7 bases between. This CDR3 has 14 amino acids. The CDR3 DNA sequence: TGTGCCAGCAGTCCTTTTTCTGGGGCCAACGTCCTGACTTTC. This sequence encodes CASSPFSGANVLTF.

Here the CDR3 reads CASRPARGTSNEKLFF. CDR3 nucleotides: TGTGCCAGCAGACCGGCCAGGGGAACGTCTAATGAAAAACTGTTTTTT. The rearrangement links TRBV27 to TRBJ1-4; D may be TRBD1 (6 bases). This CDR3 is 16 amino acids long. Trimming shortened V by 6 bases and J by 3 bases, and 17 bases separated the two germline ends. Germline CDR1 MNHEY, CDR2 SMNVEV (reference sequence). The variable domain in full, completed from reference TRBV27 and TRBJ1-4, reads EAQVTQNPRYLITVTGKKLTVTCSQNMNHEYMSWYRQDPGLGLRQIYYSMNVEVTDKGDVPEGYKVSRKEKRNFPLILESPSPNQTSLYFCASRPARGTSNEKLFFGSGTQLSVL.

The V call is TRBV3-1 (or the pseudogene TRBV3-2), the J call TRBJ1-5; 8 bases line up with TRBD1. The CDR3 extends over 14 amino acids. Trimming took 4 bases from V and 6 from J; bases not matched to a gene: 5. CDR1 is LGHDT and CDR2 is YNNKEL in the germline V gene (reference sequence). As DNA, the CDR3 is TGTGCCAGCAGCCGCAAGACAGGGGCTCAGCCCCAGCATTTT. Translated, it gives CASSRKTGAQPQHF.

The rearrangement links TRBV4-2 to TRBJ2-2; TRBD1 is a possible D gene (5 bases). The CDR3 is made up of 16 amino acids. V gave up 0 bases and J gave up 6 bases, with 14 bases separating them. Germline V gene data show CDR1 as LGHNA and CDR2 as YNFKEQ. The CDR3 protein is CASSQDPAGKPGELFF. The CDR3 coding sequence is TGTGCCAGCAGCCAAGATCCCGCAGGGAAGCCCGGGGAGCTGTTTTTT.

The chain is built from TRBV30 and TRBJ2-1; either TRBD1 or TRBD2 may supply D (6 bases each). Germline CDR1 is GTSNPN and CDR2 is SVGIG (reference sequence). This CDR3 spans 17 amino acids. Deletions cut 0 bases from V and 0 bases from J, with 15 bases between. CDR3 in amino acids: CAWSVRGRGSSYNEQFF. CDR3 bases: TGTGCCTGGAGTGTACGGGGGCGAGGGAGCTCCTACAATGAGCAGTTCTTC.

The V and J genes are TRBV7-9 and TRBJ1-2, with D uncertain. Looked up from germline, CDR1 is SEHNR and CDR2 is FQNEAQ (reference sequence). Deletions cut 1 base from V and 0 bases from J, with 9 bases between. This CDR3 region has 15 residues. The CDR3 loop reads CASSLDLVANYGYTF. The DNA for the CDR3 is TGTGCCAGCAGCTTAGACCTCGTGGCTAACTATGGCTACACCTTC.

The chain recombines TRBV7-7 with TRBJ2-2; the D is unclear. The CDR3 has 13 residues. V gave up 3 bases and J gave up 1 base, with 3 bases separating them. Germline CDR1 and CDR2: SSHAT and FNYEAQ (reference sequence). The CDR3 region has the DNA TGTGCCAGCAGCTTTAAGAACACCGGGGAGCTGTTTTTT. Amino acid sequence: CASSFKNTGELFF.

The chain couples TRBV5-1 to TRBJ1-1; D ambiguous. V shed 1 base and J shed 2 bases, with 12 bases lying between them. The CDR3 has 15 residues. The germline V gene has CDR1 SGHRS and CDR2 YFSETQ. The CDR3 sequence: CASSLNVIRNTEAFF. The CDR3 bases are TGCGCCAGCAGCTTGAACGTGATCCGAAACACTGAAGCTTTCTTT.

This rearrangement joins TRBV6-5 to TRBJ1-4; tentatively, D is TRBD1 (6 bases). The CDR3 runs to 15 residues. Per the germline V gene, CDR1 is MNHEY and CDR2 is SVGAGI. V was trimmed by 2 bases and J by 4 bases, leaving 11 bases between them. As DNA, the CDR3 is TGTGCCAGCAGTTACCGGACAGATTATAATGAAAAACTGTTTTTT. This sequence encodes CASSYRTDYNEKLFF.

This clone showed up just a few times. The V call is TRBV3-1 (or the pseudogene TRBV3-2), the J call TRBJ2-3; D gene unclear. The CDR3 covers 14 residues. Trimming stripped 4 bases from V and 2 bases from J, with 10 bases between. The germline V gene encodes CDR1 LGHDT and CDR2 YNNKEL (reference sequence). CDR3 DNA sequence: TGTGCCAGCAGCCCAACAGCTCACACAGATACGCAGTATTTT. This gives the protein CASSPTAHTDTQYF.

The chain carries TRBV6-5 and TRBJ2-7; 9 bases are shared with TRBD1. Germline CDR1 MNHEY, CDR2 SVGAGI. V was clipped by 6 bases and J by 2 bases; unmatched bases: 5. The CDR3 consists of 14 residues. The CDR3 spells CASRGTGRTYEQYV. CDR3 DNA: TGTGCCAGCAGAGGGACAGGGAGGACCTACGAGCAGTACGTC.

The chain employs TRBV3-1 (or the pseudogene TRBV3-2) and TRBJ1-6; D may be TRBD1 (5 bases). CDR1 is LGHDT, CDR2 YNNKEL, per germline (reference sequence). This CDR3 is built from 16 residues. V was shortened by 1 base and J by 5 bases, with 12 bases between the two germline ends. CDR3 protein: CASSQAVRGDNSPLHF. The CDR3 nucleotides are TGTGCCAGCAGCCAAGCTGTTCGGGGCGATAATTCACCCCTCCACTTT.

The genes are TRBV6-5 and TRBJ1-6; 8 nucleotides line up with TRBD1. Unmatched junction bases numbered 9, after V lost 1 base and J lost 10 bases. Germline lookup yields CDR1 MNHEY and CDR2 SVGAGI. The CDR3 is 16 residues long. CDR3 in DNA: TGTGCCAGCAGTTACTTCCCCCGGACAGGGTGGTCACCCCTCCACTTT. Translated, it gives CASSYFPRTGWSPLHF.

J is TRBJ2-3 and V is TRBV6-6, with 8 bases identical to TRBD1. The CDR3 sequence is 15 residues long. Germline V CDR1 and CDR2: MNHNY, SVGAGI (reference sequence). Trimming removed 6 bases from V and 4 bases from J; junction bases left unmatched: 9. CDR3 nucleotide sequence: TGTGCCAGCAGACACGACAGGGGCGGGGCAGATACGCAGTATTTT. Translation gives CASRHDRGGADTQYF.

The chain joins TRBV7-2 to TRBJ1-6; D gene uncertain. The CDR3 contains 13 residues. Trimming stripped 3 bases from V and 11 bases from J, with 11 bases between. The germline V gene encodes CDR1 SGHTA and CDR2 FQGNSA. The CDR3 nucleotides are TGTGCCAGCAGCTTTGACGGAGTTCCACCCCTCCACTTT. Translated: CASSFDGVPPLHF.